This T cell receptor beta chain was sequenced during a study of PD-1 blockade in classical Hodgkin lymphoma. General study results and limits: Newly diagnosed patients reportedly trailed healthy donors in baseline TCR diversity. With CD4+ cells, TCR diversity rose significantly by C4D1, but not with CD8+ cells.

The V and J ends lost 3 bases and 9 bases, in that order; junction bases with no gene match: 8. The CDR3 extends over 15 amino acids. CDR1 MGHRA and CDR2 YSYEKL come from the germline V gene. All the patients suffered relapse after autologous stem cell transplantation, and brentuximab vedotin exposure differed. Isolation of CD8+ T cells from thawed PBMCs used magnetic negative selection. TCRdb keeps only in-frame clones here, not all; method: immunoSEQ multiplex PCR. The sample contains about 28,000 clones, approximately 86% of which appear only once. About this clone itself: What it binds is unknown.

The sequencing used CD8+ T cells from blood, collected at baseline. This receptor was taken from a human donor with classical Hodgkin lymphoma. The chain joins TRBV4-1 to TRBJ1-6; TRBD1 aligns across 7 bases. This CDR3 is CASSHQGEFGSPLHF. The CDR3 bases are TGCGCCAGCAGCCATCAGGGGGAATTCGGTTCACCCCTCCACTTT.